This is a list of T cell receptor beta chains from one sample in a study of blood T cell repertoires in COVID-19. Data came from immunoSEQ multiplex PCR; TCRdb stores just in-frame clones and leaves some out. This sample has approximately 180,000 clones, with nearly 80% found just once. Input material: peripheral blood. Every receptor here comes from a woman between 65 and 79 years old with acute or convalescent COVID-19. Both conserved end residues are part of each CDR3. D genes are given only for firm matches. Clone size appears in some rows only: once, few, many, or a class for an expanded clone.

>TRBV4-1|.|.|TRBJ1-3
TGCGCCAGCAGCCAAGATTTAAGGGGGAGCCGAGACACCATATATTTT
CASSQDLRGSRDTIYF
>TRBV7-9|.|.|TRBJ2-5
TGTGCCAGCAGCTTAGTGCTAGCCCAAGAGACCCAGTACTTC
CASSLVLAQETQYF
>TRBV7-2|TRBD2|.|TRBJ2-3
TGTGCCAGCAGCTTTGGCGGGAGGGATACAGATACGCAGTATTTT
CASSFGGRDTDTQYF
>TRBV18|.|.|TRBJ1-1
TGTGCCAGCTCACCACGTTCAGATATGAACACTGAAGCTTTCTTT
CASSPRSDMNTEAFF
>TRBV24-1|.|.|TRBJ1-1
TGTGCCACCAGTGATTCCAGGGTTCCCACTGAAGCTTTCTTT
CATSDSRVPTEAFF
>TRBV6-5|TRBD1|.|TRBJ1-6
TGTGCCAGCAAAGACAGGGGAACCTATAATTCACCCCTCCACTTT
CASKDRGTYNSPLHF
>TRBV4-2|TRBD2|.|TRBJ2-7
TGTGCCAGCAGCCAAGAGGGTACTGTAACGGGAGGGTTTTCCTACGAGCAGTACTTC
CASSQEGTVTGGFSYEQYF
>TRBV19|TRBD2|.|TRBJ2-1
TGTGCCAGTAGTATTCTAGCGGGAGAGGCCTACAATGAGCAGTTCTTC
CASSILAGEAYNEQFF
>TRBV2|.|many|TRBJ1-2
TGTGCCAGCAGTGGGCAAACAGGGTTTTCGGGCTACACCTTC
CASSGQTGFSGYTF
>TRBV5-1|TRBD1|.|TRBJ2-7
TGCGCCAGCAGCTCGGACAGGGTAGACTACGAGCAGTACTTC
CASSSDRVDYEQYF
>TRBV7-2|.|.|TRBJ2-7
TGTGCCAGCAGCTTGGGACAAAGGTACGAGCAGTACTTC
CASSLGQRYEQYF
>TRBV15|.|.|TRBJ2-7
TGTGCCACCAGCAGAGGCCCAACTGGGCAAACATCCTACGAGCAGTACTTC
CATSRGPTGQTSYEQYF
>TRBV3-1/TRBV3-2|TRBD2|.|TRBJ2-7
TGTGCCAGCAGCCAACAGTGGGCTAGCGGCTCCTACGAGCAGTACTTC
CASSQQWASGSYEQYF
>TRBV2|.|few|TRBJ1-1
TGTGCCAGCAGCTGGGGGGAAAGCAACACTGAAGCTTTCTTT
CASSWGESNTEAFF
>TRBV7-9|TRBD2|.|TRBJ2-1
TGTGCCAGCAGCTTAGCGGGTTTCGCGGGAGGGCCAGACAATGAGCAGTTCTTC
CASSLAGFAGGPDNEQFF
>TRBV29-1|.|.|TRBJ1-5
TGCAGCGGAGGGGAGGACAATCAGCCCCAGCATTTT
CSGGEDNQPQHF
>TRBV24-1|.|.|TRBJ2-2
TGTGCCACCAGTGATCCCGCCAGGGCCACCGGGGAGCTGTTTTTT
CATSDPARATGELFF
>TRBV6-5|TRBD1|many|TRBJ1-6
TGTGCCAGCAGTCTACAGGGGGTTAATAATTCACCCCTCCACTTT
CASSLQGVNNSPLHF
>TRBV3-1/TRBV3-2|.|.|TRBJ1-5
TGTGCCAGCAGCCAAGACCCACCCGGGAGTACAGGTTATAGCAATCAGCCCCAGCATTTT
CASSQDPPGSTGYSNQPQHF
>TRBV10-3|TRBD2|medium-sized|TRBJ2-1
TGTGCCACCAGGGACTACCGTGAGCAGTTCTTC
CATRDYREQFF
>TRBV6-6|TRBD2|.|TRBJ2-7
TGTGCCAGCAGTTACGGACCGGGACTAGCGGACTACGAGCAGTACTTC
CASSYGPGLADYEQYF
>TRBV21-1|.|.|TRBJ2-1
TGTGCCAGCAGGGGGTTCCAGCGGGGCTACAATGAGCAGTTCTTC
CASRGFQRGYNEQFF
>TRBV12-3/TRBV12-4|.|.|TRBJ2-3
TGTGCCAGCAGGCCCGATCCAGCAGGTACGCAGTATTTT
CASRPDPAGTQYF
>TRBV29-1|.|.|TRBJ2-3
TGCAGCGTTGAAGATCCCGGGAGTGACCTCATCTACACAGATACGCAGTATTTT
CSVEDPGSDLIYTDTQYF
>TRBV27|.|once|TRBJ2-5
TGTGCCAGCAGCTTAACGGGTTCGTATCGGGAGACCCAGTACTTC
CASSLTGSYRETQYF
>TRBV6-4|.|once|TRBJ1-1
TGTGCCAGCAGTGCTTCAGACAGGAACACTGAAGCTTTCTTT
CASSASDRNTEAFF
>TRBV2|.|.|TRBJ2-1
TGTGCCAGCAGTGCGCCAGCGAGCTCCTACAATGAGCAGTTCTTC
CASSAPASSYNEQFF
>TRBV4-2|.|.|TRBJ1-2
TGTGCCAGCAGCCCCGCCGGGGATATTAATGGCTACACCTTC
CASSPAGDINGYTF
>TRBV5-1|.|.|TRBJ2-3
TGCGCCAGCAGCGTTAGGGGCGGCGCCTTCACAGATACGCAGTATTTT
CASSVRGGAFTDTQYF
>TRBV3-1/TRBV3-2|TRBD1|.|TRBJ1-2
TGTGCCAGCAGCCAAGGACCGGCAGGGGGATATGGCTACACCTTC
CASSQGPAGGYGYTF
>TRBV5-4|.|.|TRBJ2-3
TGTGCCAGCAGCTTGGATCTGCCAGGGGGCACAGATACGCAGTATTTT
CASSLDLPGGTDTQYF
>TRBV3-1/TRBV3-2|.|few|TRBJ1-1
TGTGCCAGCAGTCTATCCCAGGCCTCGAACACTGAAGCTTTCTTT
CASSLSQASNTEAFF
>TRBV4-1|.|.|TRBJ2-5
TGCGCCAGCAGCCAAGATTTATCGGAGACCCAGTACTTC
CASSQDLSETQYF
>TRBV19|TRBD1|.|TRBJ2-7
TGTGCCAGTAGTACCGGGACAGGGTTCTACGAGCAGTACTTC
CASSTGTGFYEQYF
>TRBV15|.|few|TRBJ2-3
TGTGCCACCAAGTTAGGGGTTGGGCGAGTGGATACGCAGTATTTT
CATKLGVGRVDTQYF
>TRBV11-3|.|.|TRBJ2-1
TGTGCCAGCAGCGCAAACAGGGTATCCAATGAGCAGTTCTTC
CASSANRVSNEQFF
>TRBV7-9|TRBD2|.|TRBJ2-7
TGTGCCAGCAGCTTAGAACTAGCGGAGCAGTACTTC
CASSLELAEQYF
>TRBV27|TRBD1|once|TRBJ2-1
TGTGCCAGCGCGTGGGACAGGGAAAGTGAGCAGTTCTTC
CASAWDRESEQFF
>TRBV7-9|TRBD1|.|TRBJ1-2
TGTGCCAGCAGCCTCGGACAGGACTATGGCTACACCTTC
CASSLGQDYGYTF
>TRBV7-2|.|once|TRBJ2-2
TGTGCCAGCAGCTTAAGTCCTAGCAGCACCGGGGAGCTGTTTTTT
CASSLSPSSTGELFF
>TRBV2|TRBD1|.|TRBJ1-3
TGTGCCAGCAGTGAATACATGACAGGGACTGGCGGAAACACCATATATTTT
CASSEYMTGTGGNTIYF
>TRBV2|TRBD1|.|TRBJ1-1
TGTGCCAGCAGTGACAACAGGGGTACTGAAGCTTTCTTT
CASSDNRGTEAFF
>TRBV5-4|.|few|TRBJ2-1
TGTGCCAGCAGCTACAAAGGGGCGGCTGGCATCGAGCAGTTCTTC
CASSYKGAAGIEQFF
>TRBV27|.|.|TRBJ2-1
TGTGCCAGCACCCACCGGCAGGGGATTTCCAATGAGCAGTTCTTC
CASTHRQGISNEQFF
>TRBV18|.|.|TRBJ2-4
TGTGCCAGCTCACCACCCATTACAGGGCCGCTAGCCAAAAACATTCAGTACTTC
CASSPPITGPLAKNIQYF
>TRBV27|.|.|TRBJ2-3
TGTGCCAGCAGTTCGGACAGTTCAGGGGATACGCAGTATTTT
CASSSDSSGDTQYF
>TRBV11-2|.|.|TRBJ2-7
TGTGCCAGCAGCTTAGATCAAACAGGTCCCGACGAGCAGTACTTC
CASSLDQTGPDEQYF
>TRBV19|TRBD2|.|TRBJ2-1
TGTGCCAGTAAGGCCTCTGGGCTAGCGGGTTTGAGCTCCTACAATGAGCAGTTCTTC
CASKASGLAGLSSYNEQFF
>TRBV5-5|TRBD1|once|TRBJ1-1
TGTGCCAGCAGCCCATTACAGGGGGCCGCCACTGAAGCTTTCTTT
CASSPLQGAATEAFF
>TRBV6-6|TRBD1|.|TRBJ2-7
TGTGCCAGCAGTCAGACAGGGCCCTACGAGCAGTACTTC
CASSQTGPYEQYF
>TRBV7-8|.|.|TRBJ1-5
TGTGCCAGCAGCTTAGCTTGGACTATAGACCCCTATAGCAATCAGCCCCAGCATTTT
CASSLAWTIDPYSNQPQHF
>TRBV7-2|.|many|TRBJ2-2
TGTGCCAGCAGCTCGGGTCGCGGGGGCGCTTTGGTAGGCGGGGAGCTGTTTTTT
CASSSGRGGALVGGELFF
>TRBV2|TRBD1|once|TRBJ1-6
TGTGCCAGCAGTAGGGGACAGGGCGATAATTCACCCCTCCACTTT
CASSRGQGDNSPLHF
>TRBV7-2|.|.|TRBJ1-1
TGTGCCAGCAGCTCAGGGGAAATCACTGAAGCTTTCTTT
CASSSGEITEAFF
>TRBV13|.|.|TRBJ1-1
TGTGCCAGCAGCTTGGAGAAGAACACTGAAGCTTTCTTT
CASSLEKNTEAFF